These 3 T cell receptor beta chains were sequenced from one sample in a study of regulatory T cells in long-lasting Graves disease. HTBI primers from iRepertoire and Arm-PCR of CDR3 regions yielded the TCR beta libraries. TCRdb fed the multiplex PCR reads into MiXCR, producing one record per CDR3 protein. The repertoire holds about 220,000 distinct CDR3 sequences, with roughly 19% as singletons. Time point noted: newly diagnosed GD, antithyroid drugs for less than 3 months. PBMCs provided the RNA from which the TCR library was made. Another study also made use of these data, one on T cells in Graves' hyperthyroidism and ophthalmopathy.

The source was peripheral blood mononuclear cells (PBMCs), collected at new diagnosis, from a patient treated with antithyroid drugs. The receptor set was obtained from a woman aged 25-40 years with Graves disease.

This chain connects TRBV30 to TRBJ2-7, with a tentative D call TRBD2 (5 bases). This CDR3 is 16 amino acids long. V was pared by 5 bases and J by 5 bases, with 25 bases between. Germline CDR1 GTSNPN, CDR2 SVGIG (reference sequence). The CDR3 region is CAWARTCPWSTHEQYF. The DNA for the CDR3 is TGTGCCTGGGCGAGGACTTGCCCTTGGTCTACTCACGAGCAGTACTTC.

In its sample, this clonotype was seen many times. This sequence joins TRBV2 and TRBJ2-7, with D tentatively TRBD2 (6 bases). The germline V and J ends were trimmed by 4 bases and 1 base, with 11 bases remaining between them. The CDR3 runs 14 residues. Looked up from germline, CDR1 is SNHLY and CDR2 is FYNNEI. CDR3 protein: CASSVSGTSYEQYF. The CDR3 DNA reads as TGTGCCAGCAGTGTTTCGGGGACTTCCTACGAGCAGTACTTC. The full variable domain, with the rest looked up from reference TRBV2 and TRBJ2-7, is EPEVTQTPSHQVTQMGQEVILRCVPISNHLYFYWYRQILGQKVEFLVSFYNNEISEKSEIFDDQFSVERPDGSNFTLKIRSTKLEDSAMYFCASSVSGTSYEQYFGPGTRLTVT.

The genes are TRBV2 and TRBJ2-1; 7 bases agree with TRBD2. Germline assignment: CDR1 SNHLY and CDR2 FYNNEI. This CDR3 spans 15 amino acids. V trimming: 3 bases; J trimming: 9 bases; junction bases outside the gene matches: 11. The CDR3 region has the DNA TGTGCCAGCAGTGAGAGCGGGATGGGCGCCGGTGAGCAGTTCTTC. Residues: CASSESGMGAGEQFF.